This is a list of T cell receptor beta chains from one sample in a study of blood T cell repertoires in COVID-19. Produced via immunoSEQ multiplex PCR; TCRdb's table is partial and in-frame only. The profile shows nearly 250,000 clones, 86% of them singletons. The sample consisted of peripheral blood. These receptors all stem from a woman older than 75 with COVID-19, enrolled during active disease. Both conserved end residues are part of each CDR3. The D gene is left open where the match is weak. Only part of the rows carry a size: once, few, many, or a class if the clone is expanded.

>TRBD1|TRBJ1-2|TRBV6-5|once
CASSYSNSRGYGYTF
TGTGCCAGCAGTTACTCGAATTCCAGGGGGTATGGCTACACCTTC
>NA|TRBJ1-4|TRBV29-1|once
CSARTRGGSDEKLFF
TGCAGCGCTCGCACGCGGGGGGGCTCGGATGAAAAACTGTTTTTT
>TRBD1|TRBJ2-3|TRBV10-1|NA
CASSFGQGGDTQYF
TGCGCCAGCAGCTTCGGACAGGGGGGAGATACGCAGTATTTT
>TRBD2|TRBJ2-3|TRBV9|NA
CASSATSGGTSTDTQYF
TGTGCCAGCAGCGCGACTAGCGGGGGGACTAGCACAGATACGCAGTATTTT
>NA|TRBJ2-7|TRBV11-2|NA
CASSLESSRAIKQYF
TGTGCCAGCAGCTTAGAGTCGAGCAGGGCGATAAAGCAGTACTTC
>TRBD2|TRBJ2-3|TRBV18|NA
CASSLRGAGDPDTQYF
TGTGCCAGCTCACTGAGGGGAGCGGGGGACCCAGATACGCAGTATTTT
>NA|TRBJ1-2|TRBV25-1|NA
CASSAPQGNYGYTF
TGTGCCAGCAGTGCCCCACAGGGAAACTATGGCTACACCTTC
>NA|TRBJ2-7|TRBV28|NA
CASSLWSYEQYF
TGTGCCAGCAGTTTATGGAGCTACGAGCAGTACTTC
>NA|TRBJ2-1|TRBV10-3|NA
CATAGSDEQFF
TGTGCCACCGCAGGATCCGATGAGCAGTTCTTC
>NA|TRBJ1-5|TRBV3-1/TRBV3-2|NA
CASSLGRVGQPQHF
TGTGCCAGCAGCCTTGGGAGGGTGGGTCAGCCCCAGCATTTT
>TRBD2|TRBJ2-2|TRBV19|NA
CASCRGGAGELFF
TGTGCCAGTTGTCGGGGGGGGGCCGGGGAGCTGTTTTTT
>NA|TRBJ1-6|TRBV2|few
CASSDLALSPLHF
TGTGCCAGCAGTGATTTGGCTTTGTCACCCCTCCACTTT
>NA|TRBJ1-6|TRBV11-2|NA
CASSLEGSLSPLHF
TGTGCCAGCAGCTTAGAGGGCAGTTTATCACCCCTCCACTTT
>TRBD1|TRBJ2-7|TRBV4-2|NA
CASSPRDRGLYEQYF
TGTGCCAGCAGCCCCCGGGACAGGGGGCTTTACGAGCAGTACTTC
>TRBD1|TRBJ1-4|TRBV18|NA
CASSPQTGGNEKLFF
TGTGCCAGCTCACCTCAAACAGGGGGTAATGAAAAACTGTTTTTT
>NA|TRBJ2-5|TRBV21-1|NA
CASSKVKRGGQETQYF
TGTGCCAGCAGCAAAGTTAAAAGGGGGGGCCAAGAGACCCAGTACTTC
>TRBD1|TRBJ2-5|TRBV11-2|NA
CASTKTGTGQETQYF
TGTGCCAGCACCAAAACCGGGACAGGGCAAGAGACCCAGTACTTC
>TRBD2|TRBJ2-5|TRBV10-3|NA
CAISSTSGQTQYF
TGTGCCATCAGCTCGACTAGCGGACAGACCCAGTACTTC
>TRBD1|TRBJ2-2|TRBV27|NA
CASSMDRLNTGELFF
TGTGCCAGCAGTATGGACAGGTTGAACACCGGGGAGCTGTTTTTT
>TRBD1|TRBJ1-2|TRBV6-6|NA
CASSPRGQGFASYGYTF
TGTGCCAGCAGTCCACGGGGACAGGGTTTTGCAAGCTATGGCTACACCTTC
>NA|TRBJ2-1|TRBV7-6|NA
CASSRPVGPLGEQFF
TGTGCCAGCAGCCGCCCCGTGGGGCCATTGGGTGAGCAGTTCTTC
>NA|TRBJ1-1|TRBV6-6|NA
CASSRQGNTEAFF
TGTGCCAGCAGCCGTCAGGGGAACACTGAAGCTTTCTTT
>NA|TRBJ1-3|TRBV6-5|NA
CAAFDNDGNTIYF
TGTGCCGCGTTTGATAATGATGGAAACACCATATATTTT
>TRBD1|TRBJ1-6|TRBV4-1|NA
CASSLTGAGNSPLHF
TGCGCCAGCAGCCTGACAGGGGCAGGGAATTCACCCCTCCACTTT
>TRBD1|TRBJ2-6|TRBV19|NA
CASSILQGAGANVLTF
TGTGCCAGTAGTATCCTGCAGGGGGCCGGGGCCAACGTCCTGACTTTC
>NA|TRBJ1-1|TRBV29-1|NA
CSAGQLDTEAFF
TGCAGCGCCGGACAGCTAGACACTGAAGCTTTCTTT
>NA|TRBJ1-1|TRBV3-1/TRBV3-2|NA
CASSQGQMNTEAFF
TGTGCCAGCAGCCAAGGGCAGATGAACACTGAAGCTTTCTTT
>NA|TRBJ2-3|TRBV6-5|NA
CATGRVDTDTQYF
TGTGCCACGGGAAGGGTTGACACAGATACGCAGTATTTT
>TRBD1|TRBJ2-3|TRBV7-9|NA
CASSNRDRAPDTQYF
TGTGCCAGCAGCAACCGGGACAGGGCCCCAGATACGCAGTATTTT